Reported below is one T cell receptor (beta chain). Authors' analysis steps: Cell counts per sample came from amplifying reference gene primers. Profiled with immunoSEQ multiplex PCR; TCRdb holds only in-frame clones, not every one. That table gives V, J and clone size, and the DNA gave D and trimming. The sample carries 250,000 or so clones, around 85% recorded once. This record comes from a study of blood T cell repertoires in COVID-19. Study information: COVID-19 samples collected from the United States, Italy and Spain covered acute and convalescent phases. PBMCs, B-cell-depleted T cells, or T cells provided the cDNA or gDNA that made up the material.

The germline V gene encodes CDR1 GTSNPN and CDR2 SVGIG (reference sequence). Trimming left V 0 bases short and J 0 bases short, with 11 bases between. The CDR3 loop spans 15 amino acids. The TCR was taken from a man aged 60 to 75 with acute or convalescent COVID-19. Sequencing was carried out using peripheral blood. The gene calls are TRBV30 and TRBJ1-1; D perhaps matches TRBD1 (5 bases). The CDR3 spells CAWSVRQGLNTEAFF. CDR3 DNA: TGTGCCTGGAGTGTTCGGCAGGGTCTGAACACTGAAGCTTTCTTT.